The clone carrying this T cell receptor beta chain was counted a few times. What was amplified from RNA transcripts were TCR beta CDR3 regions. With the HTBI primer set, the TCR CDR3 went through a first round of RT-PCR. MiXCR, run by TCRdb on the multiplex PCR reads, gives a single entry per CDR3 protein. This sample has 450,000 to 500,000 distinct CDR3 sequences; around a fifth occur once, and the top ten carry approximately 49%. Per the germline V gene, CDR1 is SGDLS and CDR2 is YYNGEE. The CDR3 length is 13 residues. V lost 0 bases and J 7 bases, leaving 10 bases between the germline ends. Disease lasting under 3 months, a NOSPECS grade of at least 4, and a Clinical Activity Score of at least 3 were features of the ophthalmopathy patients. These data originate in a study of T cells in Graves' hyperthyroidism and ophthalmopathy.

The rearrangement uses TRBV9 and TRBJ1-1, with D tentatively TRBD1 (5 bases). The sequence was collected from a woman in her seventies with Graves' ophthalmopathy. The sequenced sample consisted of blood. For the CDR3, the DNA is TGTGCCAGCAGCGTAGCTTCTGGGGGTGAAGCTTTCTTT. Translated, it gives CASSVASGGEAFF.